This TCR beta chain was identified during a study of metastatic and nonmetastatic thyroid tumors. This clone was seen repeatedly, ten times or more. Not a single patient had been given any form of treatment at any point before undergoing thyroid surgery. TCRdb called clones again from the PCR reads with MiXCR. This repertoire shows more than 70,000 clones, around 9.1% found once; its top ten account for around 8.5%. The CDR3 covers 12 residues. With V trimmed by 0 bases and J by 11 bases, 6 bases remained unmatched. Germline V gene lookup returns CDR1 DFQATT and CDR2 SNEGSKA (reference sequence). The chain combines TRBV20-1 with TRBJ1-1; TRBD1 matches 7 bases. The sequence was collected from a female donor with papillary thyroid cancer or a benign thyroid nodule (not recorded which). Some clones in this sample may be carry-over from other donors' samples. The sample comprised blood. In nucleotides, the CDR3 is TGCAGTGCTAGAGAGGCAGGGGGTTGGGCTTTCTTT. It is translated as CSAREAGGWAFF.